The 15 T cell receptor beta chains listed next were all sequenced from one sample in a study of beta chain features in type 1 diabetes. Reverse transcribing all isolated RNA meant expressed TCRB transcripts were sequenced. Repertoires were generated with immunoSEQ multiplex PCR, while TCRdb's copy carries only in-frame clones and drops some. In the table there are about 340,000 clones, around an eighth of which are singletons. Overall study results and limits: Shortening of TCRB CDR3s, moderate but significant, appeared in all four CD4+ subsets of Type 1 diabetes patients.

Antigens of these TCRs are unknown. The material sequenced was naive CD4+ T cells from blood. The receptors originated from a woman aged 18-30 years with type 1 diabetes.

The chain employs TRBV6-6 and TRBJ2-7; 12 bases fit TRBD2. Per the germline V gene, CDR1 is MNHNY and CDR2 is SVGAGI (reference sequence). The CDR3 is 15 amino acids. J was trimmed by 4 bases and V by 2 bases; bases with no gene match: 3. CDR3: CASSYGLAGGYEQYV. The CDR3 region has the DNA TGTGCCAGCAGTTACGGGCTAGCGGGGGGGTACGAGCAGTACGTC.

J is TRBJ2-7 and V is TRBV5-6; the match to TRBD1 covers 8 bases. This CDR3 spans 15 amino acids. After removal of 0 bases from V and 0 bases from J, the junction contained 2 bases not matched to a gene. The germline gives CDR1 SGHDT, CDR2 YYEEEE. CDR3 DNA sequence: TGTGCCAGCAGCTTGGGGGACAGGAGCTCCTACGAGCAGTACTTC. Translated, it gives CASSLGDRSSYEQYF.

This clone was recorded a few times. This chain uses TRBV4-1 with TRBJ1-5; TRBD1 might be the D (6 bases). Germline V gene sequence: CDR1 MGHRA, CDR2 YSYEKL. This CDR3 contains 14 residues. Between the trimmed V and J ends, which lost 3 bases and 1 base, there was a span of 7 bases. CDR3 coding DNA: TGCGCCAGCAGCCATGGACAGAGCAATCAGCCCCAGCATTTT. As protein: CASSHGQSNQPQHF.

This clone showed up just once. The gene calls are TRBV28 and TRBJ1-2; D is unclear. V dropped 2 bases and J dropped 2 bases, with 9 bases sitting between them. From germline, CDR1 is MDHEN and CDR2 SYDVKM. The CDR3 consists of 14 residues. The CDR3 DNA follows: TGTGCCAGCAGTTTACAGGCAGGAAACTATGGCTACACCTTC. Encoded protein: CASSLQAGNYGYTF.

CDR3 in amino acids: CASTETGSYTEAFF. In DNA form, the CDR3 reads TGTGCCAGCACCGAGACAGGATCGTACACTGAAGCTTTCTTT. This chain joins TRBV6-1 and TRBJ1-1; D is perhaps TRBD1 (6 bases). This CDR3 spans 14 amino acids. Trimming took off 7 bases at V and 3 bases at J, with 15 bases between the two ends. Looked up from germline, CDR1 is MNHNS and CDR2 is SASEGT.

This clone appeared a few times. The rearrangement uses TRBV18 and TRBJ2-1; D remains ambiguous. The CDR3 length is 13 residues. Germline lookup yields CDR1 KGHSH and CDR2 LQKENI. V was trimmed by 1 base and J by 8 bases, leaving 9 bases between them. For the CDR3, the DNA is TGTGCCAGCTCACCACATCAGGCCGATGAGCAGTTCTTC. Its protein is CASSPHQADEQFF.

This clone has more than one count but fewer than ten. The chain couples TRBV6-1 to TRBJ2-5, with 14 bases fitting TRBD2. V shed 5 bases, J shed 2 bases, and the junction held 1 base outside the gene matches. Germline V gene lookup returns CDR1 MNHNS and CDR2 SASEGT. The length of the CDR3 is 15 residues. This CDR3 reads CASSWTSGRQETQYF. CDR3 DNA sequence: TGTGCCAGCAGTTGGACTAGCGGGAGGCAAGAGACCCAGTACTTC.

This clone showed up just a few times. The chain joins TRBV29-1 to TRBJ2-1; D possibly corresponds to TRBD2 (5 bases). Trimming shortened V by 6 bases and J by 3 bases, and 12 bases separated the two germline ends. The CDR3 totals 13 residues. Germline loops: CDR1 SQVTM, CDR2 ANQGSEA. The CDR3 spells CSVGRDIYNEQFF. The CDR3 DNA reads as TGCAGCGTCGGACGGGATATCTACAATGAGCAGTTCTTC.

The chain links TRBV29-1 to TRBJ1-1; D possibly corresponds to TRBD1 (5 bases). Trimming stripped 7 bases from V and 7 bases from J, with 25 bases between. There are 15 residues in the CDR3. Germline CDR1 SQVTM, CDR2 ANQGSEA. This chain's CDR3 is CSAPPYTDTQGEAFF. The CDR3 DNA sequence: TGCAGCGCCCCACCCTATACAGACACCCAGGGTGAAGCTTTCTTT.

The V call is TRBV11-2, the J call TRBJ2-7, with D uncertain. CDR3 length: 13 residues. Trimming pared 1 base from V and 6 bases from J, leaving 10 bases between. CDR1 and CDR2 from the germline V gene are SGHAT and FQNNGV. The DNA of the CDR3 is TGTGCCAGCAGCTTAGGAGGCTTCGGCGAGCAGTACGTC. It yields the protein CASSLGGFGEQYV.

The chain links TRBV2 to TRBJ1-5, with 12 bases lining up with TRBD1. This CDR3 has 15 residues. Trimming took 7 bases from V and 5 from J; bases not matched to a gene: 6. Germline V gene sequence: CDR1 SNHLY, CDR2 FYNNEI. The CDR3 DNA reads TGTGCCAGCACCAGGGACAGGGGGCTCCATCAGCCCCAGCATTTT. It codes for CASTRDRGLHQPQHF.

This chain connects TRBV19 to TRBJ1-1; D is ambiguous. The CDR3 length is 15 residues. V shed 4 bases and J shed 1 base, with 13 bases lying between them. Per germline, CDR1 LNHDA and CDR2 SQIVND (reference sequence). CDR3 sequence (DNA): TGTGCCAGTAGTACCTCTCTTCGGTCGAACACTGAAGCTTTCTTT. It codes for CASSTSLRSNTEAFF.

V is TRBV18 and J is TRBJ2-7, with D perhaps TRBD2 (5 bases). The germline V and J ends were trimmed by 3 bases and 5 bases, with 8 bases remaining between them. In germline, CDR1 is KGHSH, CDR2 LQKENI. The CDR3 extends over 12 amino acids. The CDR3 DNA follows: TGTGCCAGCTCACCGGAGGAGCACGAGCAGTACTTC. It translates to CASSPEEHEQYF.

The chain is built from TRBV5-1 and TRBJ2-3, with 9 bases matching TRBD2. The CDR3 is made up of 16 amino acids. CDR1 is SGHRS, CDR2 YFSETQ, per germline. After removal of 3 bases from V and 2 bases from J, the junction contained 7 bases not matched to a gene. CDR3 protein: CASSSTAGLATDTQYF. CDR3 coding DNA: TGCGCCAGCAGCTCGACGGCGGGACTAGCCACAGATACGCAGTATTTT.

This clone has just a few counts. V and J are TRBV28 and TRBJ2-7; 8 bases align to TRBD1. CDR1 MDHEN and CDR2 SYDVKM come from the germline V gene. Trimming removed 8 bases from V and 2 bases from J; junction bases left unmatched: 5. The CDR3 has 13 amino acids. CDR3 bases: TGTGCCAGCGGAGACAGGGGCCCCTACGAGCAGTACGTC. It is translated as CASGDRGPYEQYV.